Listed below are T cell receptor beta chains from one sample, sequenced in a study of spatial heterogeneity in lung cancer. One entry per CDR3 protein, called by TCRdb with MiXCR from the 5' RACE reads. The sample has more than 20,000 distinct CDR3 sequences, 3.5% to 5.5% seen once. The sample consisted of PBMCs, taken at surgery. The receptor set was obtained from a male donor with early-stage non-small cell lung cancer. The CDR3 runs from the conserved cysteine through the conserved F or W. D genes are given only for firm matches. For some rows the clone size is stated as once, few or many, or as a class when expanded; others skip it.

D | size | J | V | DNA | CDR3
- | few | TRBJ2-2 | TRBV9 | TGTGCCAGCAGCACATCCGGGTCCGCACTAATCAACACCGGGGAGCTGTTTTTT | CASSTSGSALINTGELFF
- | many | TRBJ2-4 | TRBV3-1 | TGTGCCAGCAGCCAAGATTGGCAGACCATTCAGTACTTC | CASSQDWQTIQYF
- | many | TRBJ1-1 | TRBV6-6 | TGTGCCAGCAGTTTAGGGGCCCGTCGTCGGGGTGCGAACACTGAAGCTTTCTTT | CASSLGARRRGANTEAFF
TRBD2 | many | TRBJ2-7 | TRBV7-6 | TGTGCCAGCAGCTTAGAGGGACTAGCGGGAGAAGACTACGAGCAGTACTTC | CASSLEGLAGEDYEQYF
- | many | TRBJ2-2 | TRBV30 | TGTGCCTGGACAGGGTTGATGAACACCGGGGAGCTGTTTTTT | CAWTGLMNTGELFF
TRBD2 | many | TRBJ2-5 | TRBV7-2 | TGTGCCAGCAGCCAGAGTCGGGAGGGAGAGACCCAGTACTTC | CASSQSREGETQYF
- | medium-sized | TRBJ2-1 | TRBV24-1 | TGTGCCACCCTACGGGGTACGTGGGATGAGCAGTTCTTC | CATLRGTWDEQFF
- | many | TRBJ2-3 | TRBV3-1 | TGTGCCAGCAGCCACCAAGGGACCGCGTTCACAGATACGCAGTATTTT | CASSHQGTAFTDTQYF
TRBD2 | many | TRBJ2-1 | TRBV24-1 | TGTGCCACCAGTATATCTGGGGGCGGGAGGGTTGACAATGAGCAGTTCTTC | CATSISGGGRVDNEQFF
TRBD2 | many | TRBJ2-4 | TRBV7-2 | TGTGCCAGCAGCCCCACGGGCGGCGGGAGTATAAAAAACATTCAGTACTTC | CASSPTGGGSIKNIQYF
- | - | TRBJ2-6 | TRBV7-3 | TGTGCCAGCAGCTTAAAAAGAGGGGTTGGGGCCAACGTCCTGACTTTC | CASSLKRGVGANVLTF
TRBD1 | many | TRBJ1-4 | TRBV6-5 | TGTGCCAGCAGTAAAGACAGGGGCCCTAATGAAAAACTGTTTTTT | CASSKDRGPNEKLFF
- | many | TRBJ2-2 | TRBV30 | TGTGCCTGGAAAAGGCCAGGGAACACCGGGGAGCTGTTTTTT | CAWKRPGNTGELFF
- | many | TRBJ2-2 | TRBV11-3 | TGTGCCAGCAGCTTAGGGTCCGGGACGGACAACACCGGGGAGCTGTTTTTT | CASSLGSGTDNTGELFF
- | many | TRBJ2-1 | TRBV11-2 | TGTGCCAGCAGCTCTCAGGGGACTTACAATGAGCAGTTCTTC | CASSSQGTYNEQFF
- | many | TRBJ2-3 | TRBV28 | TGTGCCAGCAGTACCAGGGATAGGACAGATACGCAGTATTTT | CASSTRDRTDTQYF
- | many | TRBJ2-3 | TRBV19 | TGTGCCAGTTCGGACAGAATCGCAGATACGCAGTATTTT | CASSDRIADTQYF
- | many | TRBJ2-1 | TRBV7-9 | TGTGCCAGCAGCTCTACCTGGACAATTGAGCAGTTCTTC | CASSSTWTIEQFF
- | many | TRBJ2-6 | TRBV28 | TGTGCCAGCAGTAACAGTGGTGGGGCCAACGTCCTGACTTTC | CASSNSGGANVLTF
- | few | TRBJ2-3 | TRBV18 | TGTGCCAGCTCACCACGGCGGGCGTCCACAGATACGCAGTATTTT | CASSPRRASTDTQYF
- | - | TRBJ2-7 | TRBV11-3 | TGTGCCAGCAGCTTAGGCCGCGGGACTTTTGAGCAGTACTTC | CASSLGRGTFEQYF
TRBD1 | many | TRBJ1-5 | TRBV7-8 | TGTGCCAGCAGCTTAGGGAGACAGGGACATCAGCCCCAGCATTTT | CASSLGRQGHQPQHF
- | many | TRBJ1-3 | TRBV3-1 | TGTGCCAGCAGCCAAGATTGGCGCCTCTCTGGAAACACCATATATTTT | CASSQDWRLSGNTIYF
- | many | TRBJ2-3 | TRBV28 | TGTGCCAGCAGGCAACGGCAGAACGGCCCAGATACGCAGTATTTT | CASRQRQNGPDTQYF
- | many | TRBJ2-7 | TRBV7-7 | TGTGCTAGCAGCTTAGGGCAGGGTGTCTACGAGCAGTACTTC | CASSLGQGVYEQYF
TRBD1 | many | TRBJ2-3 | TRBV29-1 | TGCAGCGTTGAAGATCCGGGACAGGGGATTTCAGATACGCAGTATTTT | CSVEDPGQGISDTQYF
- | many | TRBJ2-7 | TRBV11-2 | TGTGCCAGCAGCTTTGGTCGGTCCTACGAGCAGTACTTC | CASSFGRSYEQYF
- | few | TRBJ1-2 | TRBV3-1 | TGTGCCAGCAGCCAAGATCCGGGCTATGGCTATGGCTACACCTTC | CASSQDPGYGYGYTF
TRBD1 | many | TRBJ1-4 | TRBV6-1 | TGTGCCAGCAGTGTAGGGACAGGGCTGTTCTTCGCAGAAAAACTGTTTTTT | CASSVGTGLFFAEKLFF
- | many | TRBJ2-7 | TRBV2 | TGTGCCAGCAGTGGGACAGCGTATCCCTACGAGCAGTACTTC | CASSGTAYPYEQYF
- | many | TRBJ2-1 | TRBV28 | TGTGCCAGCAGGATAGGTGGGCCAACCTACAATGAGCAGTTCTTC | CASRIGGPTYNEQFF
- | many | TRBJ2-6 | TRBV2 | TGTGCCAGCAGTGTCGGGGCTGGGGCCAACGTCCTGACTTTC | CASSVGAGANVLTF
- | many | TRBJ2-1 | TRBV12-3/TRBV12-4 | TGTGCCAGCAGTTTAGGAGTGGGGGTGACCAATGAGCAGTTCTTC | CASSLGVGVTNEQFF
- | many | TRBJ2-3 | TRBV28 | TGTGCCAGCAGTGTTGGCGGCGCCACAGATACGCAGTATTTT | CASSVGGATDTQYF
TRBD2 | many | TRBJ2-1 | TRBV5-5 | TGTGCCAGCAGCTGGACTAGCGGGAGCTCCTACAATGAGCAGTTCTTC | CASSWTSGSSYNEQFF
- | many | TRBJ2-4 | TRBV3-1 | TGTGCCAGCAGCCAAGAGCAGGGGGCCAAAAACATTCAGTACTTC | CASSQEQGAKNIQYF
TRBD1 | many | TRBJ2-5 | TRBV28 | TGTGCCAGCACCCCGGGGACAGGTGAAGAGACCCAGTACTTC | CASTPGTGEETQYF
TRBD2 | - | TRBJ2-3 | TRBV28 | TGTGCCAGCAGTTCGCGGGGGGCCGGCACAGATACGCAGTATTTT | CASSSRGAGTDTQYF
TRBD1 | many | TRBJ2-2 | TRBV7-6 | TGTGCCAGCAGCACAACGACACAGGGGGCGCTATCCGGGGAGCTGTTTTTT | CASSTTTQGALSGELFF
TRBD1 | many | TRBJ1-5 | TRBV12-3/TRBV12-4 | TGTGCCAGCAGCTTGGAAGGGGGCTGGCCCCAGCATTTT | CASSLEGGWPQHF
- | many | TRBJ2-1 | TRBV3-1 | TGTGCCAGCAGCCAATCAGCCCATCAGTTCTTC | CASSQSAHQFF
- | many | TRBJ1-2 | TRBV10-3 | TGTGCCATACTCGCGAGACCTAACTATGGCTACACCTTC | CAILARPNYGYTF
- | many | TRBJ2-3 | TRBV6-5 | TGTGCCAGCAGTTCTAGCGTAGATACGCAGTATTTT | CASSSSVDTQYF
- | many | TRBJ2-1 | TRBV11-3 | TGTGCCAGCAGCACCAACTACAATGAGCAGTTCTTC | CASSTNYNEQFF
- | many | TRBJ2-2 | TRBV7-9 | TGTGCCAGCAGCTCCGGGATTCGAAGCACCGGGGAGCTGTTTTTT | CASSSGIRSTGELFF
TRBD1 | many | TRBJ1-2 | TRBV24-1 | TGTGCCACCAGTGATTACAGGGGATATGGCTACACCTTC | CATSDYRGYGYTF
- | many | TRBJ2-3 | TRBV18 | TGTGCCAGCTCACCACGCCCAGATACGCAGTATTTT | CASSPRPDTQYF
- | many | TRBJ2-1 | TRBV19 | TGTGCCACCGTCCTTCCGAGCCCCGAGCAGTTCTTC | CATVLPSPEQFF
- | many | TRBJ2-1 | TRBV5-1 | TGCGCCAGCAGGCTCGGTTCTTATAACTACAATGAGCAGTTCTTC | CASRLGSYNYNEQFF
- | few | TRBJ2-7 | TRBV2 | TGTGCCAGCACCAACGCACCGGGGCAGTACTTC | CASTNAPGQYF
- | many | TRBJ1-1 | TRBV28 | TGTGCCAGCAGGAAGGGGACCATCGGGGAAGCTTTCTTT | CASRKGTIGEAFF
- | many | TRBJ1-1 | TRBV5-5 | TGTGCCAGCAGCTTGATGAGGGGAGGAGACACTGAAGCTTTCTTT | CASSLMRGGDTEAFF